This T cell receptor beta chain was profiled in a study of a mutant IDH1 vaccine in newly diagnosed glioma. V gave up 4 bases and J gave up 6 bases, with 12 bases separating them. This CDR3 comprises 13 residues. Per germline, CDR1 SGHTA and CDR2 FQGNSA. The time point was: week 5, during vaccination. Doses comprised 300 ug of mutant IDH1 20-mer peptide each, plus topical imiquimod. Profiling relied on immunoSEQ multiplex PCR, and the TCRdb table lists in-frame clones only, not all of them. The data show roughly 50,000 clones, just under 80% seen once. With respect to this clone: Its antigen is unknown.

This sequence originates from a middle-aged woman with glioma. This specimen consisted of PBMCs, obtained from a glioma patient whose treatment included an IDH1 peptide vaccine. The chain links TRBV7-2 to TRBJ1-1, with D perhaps TRBD1 (5 bases). CDR3 region: CASSSPGYPEAFF. The CDR3 nucleotides are TGTGCCAGCAGCTCCCCAGGGTACCCTGAAGCTTTCTTT.